This T cell receptor beta chain appears in the sequencing data of a study of memory CD4+ T cells and cytomegalovirus serostatus. The wider study: Healthy Belgian adult donors included roughly nine CMV-positive and around 25 CMV-negative people.

The data were produced by immunoSEQ multiplex PCR, yet TCRdb's version contains in-frame clones alone and is incomplete. The table has 60,000 to 75,000 clones, over 60% seen once. The sort gate was single viable CD3+CD4+CD8-CD45RO+ cells for memory CD4+ T cells. About this clone: Its antigen is currently unknown.

Study-level results: CD4+ memory repertoires contained about two fifths of the roughly 160 reported CMV TCRbeta sequences. The CMV-associated TCR signature appears largely within the CD4+ memory repertoire.

This receptor was obtained from an adult in good health and CMV-seronegative. Some clones in this sample may be carry-over from other donors' samples. Sequenced material: memory CD4+ T cells from blood.

The CDR3 DNA reads TGTGCCAGCAGCTCAGGAGTGAACACTGAAGCTTTCTTT. This codes for CASSSGVNTEAFF. This chain connects TRBV7-6 to TRBJ1-1; unclear D gene. CDR1 is SGHVS and CDR2 is FNYEAQ in the germline V gene. Trimming stripped 4 bases from V and 0 bases from J, with 6 bases between. The CDR3 is made up of 13 amino acids.